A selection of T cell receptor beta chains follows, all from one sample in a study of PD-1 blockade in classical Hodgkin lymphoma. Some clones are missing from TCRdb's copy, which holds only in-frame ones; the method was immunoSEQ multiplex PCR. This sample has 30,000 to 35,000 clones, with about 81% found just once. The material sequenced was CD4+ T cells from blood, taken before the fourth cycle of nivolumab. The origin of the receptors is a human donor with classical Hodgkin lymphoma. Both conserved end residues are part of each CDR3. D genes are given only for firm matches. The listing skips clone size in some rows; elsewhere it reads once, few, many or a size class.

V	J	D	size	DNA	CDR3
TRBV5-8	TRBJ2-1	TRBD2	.	TGTGCCAGCCTATCGGGGGGGGCTTGGAATGAGCAGTTCTTC	CASLSGGAWNEQFF
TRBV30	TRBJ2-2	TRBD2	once	TGTGCCTGGAGTCTAAGCGGGGGGGCCGCCGGGGAGCTGTTTTTT	CAWSLSGGAAGELFF
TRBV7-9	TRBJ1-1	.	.	TGTGCCAGCAGCTTAGGGTTTCGGAACACTGAAGCTTTCTTT	CASSLGFRNTEAFF
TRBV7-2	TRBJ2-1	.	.	TGTGCCAGCAGCTTATCTACCAGGAGTGGACGGGGGGAGCAGTTCTTC	CASSLSTRSGRGEQFF
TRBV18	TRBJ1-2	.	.	TGTGCCAGCTCACCACCGGTGGCAGTGGATGGCTACACCTTC	CASSPPVAVDGYTF
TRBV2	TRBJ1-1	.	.	TGTGCCAGCAGTGAAATGGGCAGTAGTTACACTGAAGCTTTCTTT	CASSEMGSSYTEAFF
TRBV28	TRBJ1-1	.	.	TGTGCCAGCAGTTTATCAGTCGGAAACACTGAAGCTTTCTTT	CASSLSVGNTEAFF
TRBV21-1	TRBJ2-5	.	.	TGTGCCAGCAGCATCCGAGCGGACAGGACACCCCAAGAGACCCAGTACTTC	CASSIRADRTPQETQYF
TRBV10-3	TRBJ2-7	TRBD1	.	TGTGCCGCGAGAGACGGACAGGAAACCTACGAGCAGTACTTC	CAARDGQETYEQYF
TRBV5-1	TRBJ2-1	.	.	TGCGCCAGCAGCTTTCAACTCACAGGGTTCAGCTCCTACAATGAGCAGTTCTTC	CASSFQLTGFSSYNEQFF
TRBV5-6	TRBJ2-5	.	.	TGTGCCAGCAGCTTCATACAGGGCAGGGAGACCCAGTACTTC	CASSFIQGRETQYF
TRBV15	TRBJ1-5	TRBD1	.	TGTGCCACCAGCGGATCGGGACAGGGGGATCAGCCCCAGCATTTT	CATSGSGQGDQPQHF
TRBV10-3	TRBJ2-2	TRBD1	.	TGTGCCATCAGTGAAAGGACAGGGACAACGAACACCGGGGAGCTGTTTTTT	CAISERTGTTNTGELFF
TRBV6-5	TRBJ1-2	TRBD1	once	TGTGCCAGCAGAGTTCCGGGACAGGGGTCGGCCTACACCTTC	CASRVPGQGSAYTF
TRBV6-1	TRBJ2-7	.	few	TGTGCATGGACAGTGTCCAGACCCTACGAGCAGTACTTC	CAWTVSRPYEQYF
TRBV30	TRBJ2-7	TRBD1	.	TGTGCCTGGAGTGTACCCCGGACAGGGGCCTACGAGCAGTACTTC	CAWSVPRTGAYEQYF
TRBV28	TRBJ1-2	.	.	TGTGCCAGCAGTTCCGGACAGACTAACTATGGCTACACCTTC	CASSSGQTNYGYTF
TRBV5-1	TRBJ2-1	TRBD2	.	TGCGCCAGCAGCTTGGCCGGGACTAACGTGGTCAATGAGCAGTTCTTC	CASSLAGTNVVNEQFF